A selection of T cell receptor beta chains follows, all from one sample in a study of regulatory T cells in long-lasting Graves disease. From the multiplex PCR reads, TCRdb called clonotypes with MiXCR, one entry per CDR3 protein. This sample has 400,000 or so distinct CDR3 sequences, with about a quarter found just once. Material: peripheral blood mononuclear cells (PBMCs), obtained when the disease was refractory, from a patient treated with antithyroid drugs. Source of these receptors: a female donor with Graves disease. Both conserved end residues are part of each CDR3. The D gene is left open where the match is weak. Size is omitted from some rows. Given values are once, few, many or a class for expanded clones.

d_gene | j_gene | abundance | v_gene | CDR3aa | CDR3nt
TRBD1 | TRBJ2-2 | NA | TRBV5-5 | CASSVGTGRNTGELFF | TGTGCCAGCAGCGTGGGGACAGGGAGGAACACCGGGGAGCTGTTTTTT
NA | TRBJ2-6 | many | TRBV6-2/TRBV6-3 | CASQLSGANVLTF | TGTGCCAGTCAACTATCCGGGGCCAACGTCCTGACTTTC
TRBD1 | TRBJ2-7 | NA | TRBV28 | CASSIRDRSYEQYF | TGTGCCAGCAGTATCCGGGACAGATCCTACGAGCAGTACTTC
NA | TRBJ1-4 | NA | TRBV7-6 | CASSLAQGEKLFF | TGTGCCAGCAGCTTAGCACAGGGTGAAAAACTGTTTTTT
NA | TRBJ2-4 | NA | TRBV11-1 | CASSQSGVDIQYF | TGTGCCAGTAGCCAATCGGGGGTGGACATTCAGTACTTC
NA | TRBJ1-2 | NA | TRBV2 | CASSPLQKLGYTF | TGTGCCAGCAGCCCCCTCCAAAAATTAGGCTACACCTTC
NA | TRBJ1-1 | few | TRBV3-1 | CASSRRSRQVGMNTEAFF | TGTGCCAGCAGCCGTCGGAGTAGACAGGTTGGCATGAACACTGAAGCTTTCTTT
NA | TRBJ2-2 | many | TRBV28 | CASSLAGELFF | TGTGCCAGCAGCTTAGCCGGGGAGCTGTTTTTT
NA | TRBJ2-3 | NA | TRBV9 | CASSVGAGRADTQYF | TGTGCCAGCAGCGTAGGGGCAGGGCGGGCAGATACGCAGTATTTT
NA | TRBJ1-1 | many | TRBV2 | CASSEWGAWNTEAFF | TGTGCCAGCAGTGAATGGGGGGCGTGGAACACTGAAGCTTTCTTT
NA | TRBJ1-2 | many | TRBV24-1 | CATSFRPRGYGYTF | TGTGCCACCAGTTTCCGGCCCCGCGGCTATGGCTACACCTTC
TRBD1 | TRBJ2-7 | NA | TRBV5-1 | CASHTGDSYEQYF | TGCGCCAGCCACACAGGGGACTCCTACGAGCAGTACTTC
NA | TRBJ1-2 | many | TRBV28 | CASSTPGRGDYGYTF | TGTGCCAGCAGTACTCCGGGCCGCGGGGACTATGGCTACACCTTC
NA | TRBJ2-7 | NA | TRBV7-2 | CASSPGGTNYEQYF | TGTGCCAGCAGCCCCGGCGGGACAAACTACGAGCAGTACTTC
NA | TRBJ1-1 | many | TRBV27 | CASSDSLMNTEAFF | TGTGCCAGCAGTGACAGCCTTATGAACACTGAAGCTTTCTTT
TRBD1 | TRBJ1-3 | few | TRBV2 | CASSERGQGGIGGNTIYF | TGTGCCAGCAGTGAAAGGGGACAGGGGGGCATCGGAGGAAACACCATATATTTT
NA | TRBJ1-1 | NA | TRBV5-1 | CASSLEGSVNTEAFF | TGCGCCAGCAGCTTGGAAGGGTCCGTGAACACTGAAGCTTTCTTT
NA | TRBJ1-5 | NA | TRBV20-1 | CSVEPQHF | TGCAGTGTGGAGCCCCAGCATTTT
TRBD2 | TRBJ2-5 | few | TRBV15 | CATSRDRGLAGETQYF | TGTGCCACCAGCAGAGATCGTGGGCTAGCGGGAGAGACCCAGTACTTC
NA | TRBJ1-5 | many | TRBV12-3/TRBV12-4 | CASGGALTGNQPQHF | TGTGCCAGCGGAGGCGCTTTGACAGGCAATCAGCCCCAGCATTTT
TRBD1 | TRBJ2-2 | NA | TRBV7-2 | CASSGQGAGELFF | TGTGCCAGCAGCGGACAGGGGGCCGGGGAGCTGTTTTTT
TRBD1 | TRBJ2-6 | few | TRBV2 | CASREGARSGANVLTF | TGTGCCAGCAGAGAGGGGGCTCGCTCTGGGGCCAACGTCCTGACTTTC
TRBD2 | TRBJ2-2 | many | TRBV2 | CASSVRTSGTGELFF | TGTGCCAGCAGTGTTCGGACTAGCGGGACCGGGGAGCTGTTTTTT
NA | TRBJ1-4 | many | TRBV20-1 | CSATPQGQELFF | TGCAGCGCGACGCCCCAAGGGCAAGAACTGTTTTTT